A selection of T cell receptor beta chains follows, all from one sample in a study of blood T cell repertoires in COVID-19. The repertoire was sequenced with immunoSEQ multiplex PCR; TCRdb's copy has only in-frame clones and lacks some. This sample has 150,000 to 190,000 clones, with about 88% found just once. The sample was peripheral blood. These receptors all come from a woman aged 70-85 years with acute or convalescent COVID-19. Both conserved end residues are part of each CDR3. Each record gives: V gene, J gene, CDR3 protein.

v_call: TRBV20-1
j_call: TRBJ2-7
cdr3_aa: CSARDRWTYEQYF

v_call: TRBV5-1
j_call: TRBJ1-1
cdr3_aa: CASSAGLGQQNTEAFF

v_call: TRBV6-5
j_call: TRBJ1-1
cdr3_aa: CASSTGTGGRGAFF

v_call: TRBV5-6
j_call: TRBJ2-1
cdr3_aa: CASSRRLAGYNEQFF

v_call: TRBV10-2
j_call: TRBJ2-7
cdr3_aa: CASSLPGTQSYEQYF

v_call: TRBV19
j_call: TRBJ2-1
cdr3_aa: CASSTSGGPFNEQFF

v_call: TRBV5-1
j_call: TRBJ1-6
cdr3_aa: CASSAGTNNSPLHF

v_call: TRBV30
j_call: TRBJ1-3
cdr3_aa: CAWIGARGGYGNTIYF

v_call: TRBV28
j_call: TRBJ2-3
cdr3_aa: CASSSPIGGGAKDTQYF

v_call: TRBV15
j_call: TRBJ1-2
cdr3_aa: CATSRQPSAAGRNYGYTF

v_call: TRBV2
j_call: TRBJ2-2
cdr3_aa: CASSEAWHSGELFF

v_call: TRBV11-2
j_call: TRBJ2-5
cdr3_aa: CASSLVASGDFKRQYF

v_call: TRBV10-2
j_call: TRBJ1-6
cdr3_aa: CASTRGTNSPLHF

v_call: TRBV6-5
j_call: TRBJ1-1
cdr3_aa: CASRIPGTLLGGAFF

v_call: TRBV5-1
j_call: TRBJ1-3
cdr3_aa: CASSLGISIGTGSSGNTIYF

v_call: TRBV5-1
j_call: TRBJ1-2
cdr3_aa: CASSLGGDSNYGYTF

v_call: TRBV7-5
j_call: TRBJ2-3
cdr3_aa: CARTNGHTDTQYF

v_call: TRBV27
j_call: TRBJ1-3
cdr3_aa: CASSLSHSEPGNTIYF

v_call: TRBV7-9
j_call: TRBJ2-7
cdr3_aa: CASSLTPASEQYF

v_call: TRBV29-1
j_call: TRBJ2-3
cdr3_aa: CSVEVGATDTQYF